This TCR beta chain is from a study of blood T cell repertoires in COVID-19. On the study more broadly: The study drew acute and convalescent COVID-19 samples from the United States, Italy and Spain. From T cells, B-cell-depleted T cells, or PBMCs came the material, which was cDNA or gDNA.

The authors' processing: From reference gene primer amplification, estimates of nucleated cell counts were derived. The data were produced by immunoSEQ multiplex PCR, yet TCRdb's version contains in-frame clones alone and is incomplete. The V and J calls and clone size are taken from that table; D and trimming were inferred from the DNA. The table has approximately 290,000 clones, over 85% seen once. Only one count was recorded for this clone. The sample holds other DNA sequences that translate to the same CDR3. Germline assignment: CDR1 KGHSH and CDR2 LQKENI. Trimming left V 6 bases short and J 1 base short, with 10 bases between. CDR3 length: 15 residues.

Sequenced sample: peripheral blood. This TCR was sampled from a woman aged 25 to 45 with COVID-19, enrolled during active disease. The chain recombines TRBV18 with TRBJ2-6; the D gene is possibly TRBD1 (6 bases). The CDR3 region is CASSPTGSGANVLTF. The CDR3 region has the DNA TGTGCCAGCTCGCCTACAGGGTCTGGGGCCAACGTCCTGACTTTC.